These 5 T cell receptor beta chains came from one sample sequenced in a study of blood T cell repertoires in COVID-19. TCRdb's table, derived via immunoSEQ multiplex PCR, lists solely in-frame clones and lacks some. The profile shows nearly 50,000 clones, around 86% of them singletons. Sequencing was carried out using peripheral blood. The receptors shown here come from a middle-aged man with active COVID-19.

The V call is TRBV10-1, the J call TRBJ2-3; D might be TRBD1 (5 bases). The CDR3 sequence is 18 residues long. The V end was cut by 0 bases, the J end by 2 bases, with 18 bases between. CDR1 and CDR2 from the germline V gene are WNHNN and SYGVQD (reference sequence). The CDR3 loop reads CASSESNQGLGITDTQYF. The CDR3 DNA follows: TGCGCCAGCAGTGAGTCTAATCAGGGTTTAGGTATCACAGATACGCAGTATTTT.

The genes are TRBV12-3 or TRBV12-4 and TRBJ2-7, with D maybe TRBD2 (6 bases). The CDR3 has 13 residues. The germline V and J ends were trimmed by 3 bases and 6 bases, with 12 bases remaining between them. CDR3 DNA sequence: TGTGCCAGCAGTTTCGGGACTCTGGGCGAGCAGTACTTC. Encoded protein: CASSFGTLGEQYF.

The genes are TRBV6-2 or TRBV6-3 and TRBJ2-5, with D possibly TRBD2 on 5 matching bases. The germline V and J ends were trimmed by 2 bases and 5 bases, with 21 bases remaining between them. CDR3 length equals 17 residues. The germline CDR1 and CDR2 sequences are MNHEY and SVGEGT. The CDR3 reads CASSYGDGMFILETQYF. In DNA form, the CDR3 reads TGTGCCAGCAGTTACGGCGACGGGATGTTTATTCTGGAGACCCAGTACTTC.

The CDR3 loop reads CSVGPRETQYF. The DNA for the CDR3 is TGCAGCGTTGGCCCGAGGGAGACCCAGTACTTC. The rearrangement uses TRBV29-1 and TRBJ2-5; the D is unclear. The CDR3 is 11 residues long. Per germline, CDR1 SQVTM and CDR2 ANQGSEA. The V end lost 4 bases, the J end lost 5 bases, and 8 bases lay between the germline ends.

The chain uses TRBV9 and TRBJ1-2; D gene unclear. Trimming pared 0 bases from V and 5 bases from J, leaving 11 bases between. Germline CDR1 is SGDLS and CDR2 is YYNGEE. CDR3 length: 14 amino acids. CDR3 DNA sequence: TGTGCCAGCAGCGTAGACAGCCTTGCTTATGGCTACACCTTC. It translates to CASSVDSLAYGYTF.